This T cell receptor (beta chain) derives from a study of T cells in Graves' hyperthyroidism and ophthalmopathy. RNA transcripts served as the template for amplifying TCR beta CDR3 regions. HTBI primers drove first-round RT-PCR of the TCR CDR3. TCRdb processed the multiplex PCR reads anew with MiXCR; each CDR3 protein has one entry. Of under 700,000 distinct CDR3 sequences listed, about 43% are singletons. V lost 6 bases and J 7 bases, leaving 16 bases between the germline ends. The germline V gene has CDR1 DFQATT and CDR2 SNEGSKA (reference sequence). The CDR3 contains 14 residues. Input material: peripheral blood or thyroid tissue (not recorded which). The receptor was derived from a woman under 30 with Graves' hyperthyroidism. The V call is TRBV20-1, the J call TRBJ1-6; D may be TRBD1 (5 bases). DNA for the CDR3: TGCAGTGCCACTTGGGGCATGGCGAATTCACCCCTCCACTTT. Translated: CSATWGMANSPLHF.